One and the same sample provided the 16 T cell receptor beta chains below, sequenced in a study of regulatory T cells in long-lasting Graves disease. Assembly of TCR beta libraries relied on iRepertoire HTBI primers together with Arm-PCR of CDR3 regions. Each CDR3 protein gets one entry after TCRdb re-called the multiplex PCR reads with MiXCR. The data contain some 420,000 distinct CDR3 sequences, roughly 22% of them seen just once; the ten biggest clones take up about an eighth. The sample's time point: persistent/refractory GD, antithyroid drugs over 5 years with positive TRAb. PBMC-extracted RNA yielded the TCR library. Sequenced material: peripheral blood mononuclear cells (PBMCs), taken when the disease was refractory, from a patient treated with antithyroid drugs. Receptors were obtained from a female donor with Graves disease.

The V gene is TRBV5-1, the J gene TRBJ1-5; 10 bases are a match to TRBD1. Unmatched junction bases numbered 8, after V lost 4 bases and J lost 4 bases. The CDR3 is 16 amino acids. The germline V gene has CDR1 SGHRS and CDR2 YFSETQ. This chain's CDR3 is CASSPGGTGDNQPQHF. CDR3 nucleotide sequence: TGCGCCAGCAGCCCAGGAGGGACAGGGGATAATCAGCCCCAGCATTTT.

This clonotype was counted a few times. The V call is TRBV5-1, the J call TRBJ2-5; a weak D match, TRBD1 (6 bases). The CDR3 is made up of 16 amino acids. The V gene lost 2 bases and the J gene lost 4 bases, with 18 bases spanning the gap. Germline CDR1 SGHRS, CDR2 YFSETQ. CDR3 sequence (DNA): TGCGCCAGCAGCTTTGGCCAGGGGACGGCGGGAGAGACCCAGTACTTC. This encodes CASSFGQGTAGETQYF.

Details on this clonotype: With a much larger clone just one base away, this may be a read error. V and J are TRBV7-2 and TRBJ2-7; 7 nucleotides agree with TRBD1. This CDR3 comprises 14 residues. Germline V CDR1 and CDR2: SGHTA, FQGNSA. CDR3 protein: CAGSLTGQIYEQYF. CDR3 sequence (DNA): TGTGCCGGCAGCTTAACGGGACAGATCTACGAGCAGTACTTC.

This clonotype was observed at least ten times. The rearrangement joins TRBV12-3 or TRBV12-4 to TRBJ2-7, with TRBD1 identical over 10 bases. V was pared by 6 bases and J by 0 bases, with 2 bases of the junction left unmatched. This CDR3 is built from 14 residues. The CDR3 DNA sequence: TGTGCCAGCAGACGGGACAGGGGCTCCTACGAGCAGTACTTC. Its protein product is CASRRDRGSYEQYF.

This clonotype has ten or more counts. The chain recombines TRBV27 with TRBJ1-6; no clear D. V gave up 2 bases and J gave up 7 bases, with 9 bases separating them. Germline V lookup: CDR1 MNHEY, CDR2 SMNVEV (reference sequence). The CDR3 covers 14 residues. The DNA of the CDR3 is TGTGCCAGCAGTTTACGTTCCCGAAATTCACCCCTCCACTTT. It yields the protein CASSLRSRNSPLHF.

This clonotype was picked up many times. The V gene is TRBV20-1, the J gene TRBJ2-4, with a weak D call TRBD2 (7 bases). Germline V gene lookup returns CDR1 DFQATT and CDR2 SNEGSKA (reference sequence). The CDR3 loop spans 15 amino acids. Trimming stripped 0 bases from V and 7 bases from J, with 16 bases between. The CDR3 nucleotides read TGCAGTGCTAGAGATTGGGGGGGCGCAGATAACATTCAGTACTTC. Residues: CSARDWGGADNIQYF.

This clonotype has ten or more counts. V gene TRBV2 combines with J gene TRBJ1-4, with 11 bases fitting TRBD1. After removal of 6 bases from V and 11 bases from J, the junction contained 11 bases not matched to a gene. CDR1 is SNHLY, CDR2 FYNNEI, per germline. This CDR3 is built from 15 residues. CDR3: CASSTGQGASGKLFF. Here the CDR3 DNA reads TGTGCCAGCAGCACAGGACAGGGGGCCTCCGGCAAACTGTTTTTT.

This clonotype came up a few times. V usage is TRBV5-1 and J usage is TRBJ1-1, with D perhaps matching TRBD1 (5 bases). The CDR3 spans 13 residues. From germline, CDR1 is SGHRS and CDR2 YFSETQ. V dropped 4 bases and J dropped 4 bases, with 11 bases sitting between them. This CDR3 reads CASSGGSGTEAFF. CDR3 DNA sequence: TGCGCCAGCAGCGGGGGGTCAGGCACTGAAGCTTTCTTT.

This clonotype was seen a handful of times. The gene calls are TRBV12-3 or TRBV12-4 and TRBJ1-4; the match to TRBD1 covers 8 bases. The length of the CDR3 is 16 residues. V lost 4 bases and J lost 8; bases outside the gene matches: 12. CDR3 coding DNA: TGTGCCAGCAGTTACTCCCCCGGGGCAGGGGGCGAAAAACTGTTTTTT. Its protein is CASSYSPGAGGEKLFF.

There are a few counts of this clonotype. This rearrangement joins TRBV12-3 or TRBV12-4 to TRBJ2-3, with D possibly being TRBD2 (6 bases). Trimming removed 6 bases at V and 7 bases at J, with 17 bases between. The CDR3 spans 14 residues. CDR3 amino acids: CASSPSRGTNTQYF. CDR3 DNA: TGTGCCAGCAGCCCCTCGCGGGGTACGAATACGCAGTATTTT.

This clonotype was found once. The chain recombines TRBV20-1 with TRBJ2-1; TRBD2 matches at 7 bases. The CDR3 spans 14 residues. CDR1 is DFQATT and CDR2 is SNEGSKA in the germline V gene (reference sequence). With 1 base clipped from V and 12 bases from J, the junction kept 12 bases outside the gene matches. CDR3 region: CSARGEGLSRGQFF. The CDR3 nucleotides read TGCAGTGCTAGAGGGGAGGGCCTATCGCGCGGGCAGTTCTTC.

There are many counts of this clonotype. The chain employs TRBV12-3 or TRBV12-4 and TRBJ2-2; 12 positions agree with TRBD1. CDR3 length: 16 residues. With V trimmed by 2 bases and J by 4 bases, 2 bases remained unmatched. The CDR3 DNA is TGTGCCAGCAGTTTACGGGGACAGGGGGCCACCGGGGAGCTGTTTTTT. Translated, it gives CASSLRGQGATGELFF.

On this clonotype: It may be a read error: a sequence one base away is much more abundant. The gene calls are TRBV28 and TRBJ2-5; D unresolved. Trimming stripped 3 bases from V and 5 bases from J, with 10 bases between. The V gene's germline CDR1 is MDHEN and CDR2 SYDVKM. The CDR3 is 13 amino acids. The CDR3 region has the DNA TGTGCCAGCAGTTTTCGGTCATGGGAGACCCAGTACTTC. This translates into CASSFRSWETQYF. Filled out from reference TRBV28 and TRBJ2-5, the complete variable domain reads DVKVTQSSRYLVKRTGEKVFLECVQDMDHENMFWYRQDPGLGLRLIYFSYDVKMKEKGDIPEGYSVSREKKERFSLILESASTNQTSMYLCASSFRSWETQYFGPGTRLLVL.

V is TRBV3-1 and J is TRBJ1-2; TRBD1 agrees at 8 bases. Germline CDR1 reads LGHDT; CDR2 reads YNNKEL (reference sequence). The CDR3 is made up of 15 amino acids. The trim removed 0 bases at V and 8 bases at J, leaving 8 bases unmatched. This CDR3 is CASSQDTDRGWGYTF. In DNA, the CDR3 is TGTGCCAGCAGCCAAGATACCGACAGGGGCTGGGGCTACACCTTC. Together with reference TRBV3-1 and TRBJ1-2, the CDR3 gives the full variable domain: DTAVSQTPKYLVTQMGNDKSIKCEQNLGHDTMYWYKQDSKKFLKIMFSYNNKELIINETVPNRFSPKSPDKAHLNLHINSLELGDSAVYFCASSQDTDRGWGYTFGSGTRLTVV.

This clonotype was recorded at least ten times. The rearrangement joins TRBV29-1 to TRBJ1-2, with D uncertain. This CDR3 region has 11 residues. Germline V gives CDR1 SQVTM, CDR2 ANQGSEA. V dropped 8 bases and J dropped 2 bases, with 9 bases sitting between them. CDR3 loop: CSISGNYGYTF. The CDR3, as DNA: TGCAGCATCTCGGGGAACTATGGCTACACCTTC.

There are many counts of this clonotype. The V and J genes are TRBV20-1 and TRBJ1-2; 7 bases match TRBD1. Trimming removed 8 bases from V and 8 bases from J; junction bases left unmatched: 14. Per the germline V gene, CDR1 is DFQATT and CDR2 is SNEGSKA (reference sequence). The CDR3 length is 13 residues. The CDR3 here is CSTYHNQGGGYTF. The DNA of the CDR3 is TGCAGTACTTACCACAACCAGGGGGGCGGCTACACCTTC.